This TCR beta chain appears in the sequencing data of a study of T cells in Graves' hyperthyroidism and ophthalmopathy. General study points: Among thyroid clonotypes expanded above 0.001, most also appeared in blood.

TCR beta CDR3 regions were amplified from RNA transcripts. Initially, a first-round RT-PCR of the TCR CDR3 employed the HTBI primer set. TCRdb fed the multiplex PCR reads into MiXCR, producing one record per CDR3 protein. The table records some 500,000 distinct CDR3 sequences, approximately 25% of them present only once. This clonotype was recorded many times. Its specificity is unknown. Clinical symptoms, serum thyroxine and TRAb, thyroid ultrasound and orbital computed tomography were used for the diagnoses. Fresh 10 ml peripheral blood yielded PBMCs. V lost 0 bases and J lost 0, with 12 bases in between. The germline V gene has CDR1 SEHNR and CDR2 FQNEAQ (reference sequence). The CDR3 consists of 17 residues.

The chain employs TRBV7-9 and TRBJ1-5; a possible D gene is TRBD1 (6 bases). This receptor was taken from a woman in her thirties with Graves' ophthalmopathy. Sample: blood. For the CDR3, the DNA is TGTGCCAGCAGCTTAGCCCGGGACACGAATAGCAATCAGCCCCAGCATTTT. It translates to CASSLARDTNSNQPQHF.